These 7 T cell receptor beta chains originate from one sample sequenced in a study of T cell responses to AZD1222 COVID-19 vaccine. This table comes from immunoSEQ multiplex PCR, and its TCRdb copy is limited to in-frame clones, with some not included. The sample lists roughly 98,000 clones, roughly 86% occurring once. Sample: peripheral blood, taken 28 days after the second AZD1222 dose. These receptors all come from an adult who received the AZD1222 COVID-19 vaccine.

V usage is TRBV5-1 and J usage is TRBJ2-1; 9 bases are shared with TRBD2. Trimming took 1 base from V and 7 from J; bases not matched to a gene: 6. The CDR3 runs to 15 residues. Germline V gene lookup returns CDR1 SGHRS and CDR2 YFSETQ. The CDR3 region is CASSLQTSGRNEQFF. In DNA form, the CDR3 reads TGCGCCAGCAGCTTGCAAACTAGCGGGCGTAATGAGCAGTTCTTC.

V gene TRBV7-9 combines with J gene TRBJ2-1, with no clear D. Germline V lookup: CDR1 SEHNR, CDR2 FQNEAQ (reference sequence). Trimming cost V 0 bases and J 0 bases, with 9 bases left between them. There are 16 residues in the CDR3. In DNA form, the CDR3 reads TGTGCCAGCAGCTTAGCGATCTCTAGCTCCTACAATGAGCAGTTCTTC. It codes for CASSLAISSSYNEQFF.

This chain links TRBV4-1 with TRBJ2-5, with TRBD2 matching over 8 bases. Per germline, CDR1 MGHRA and CDR2 YSYEKL. V trimming: 0 bases; J trimming: 1 base; junction bases outside the gene matches: 7. The CDR3 sequence is 17 residues long. The CDR3 nucleotides read TGCGCCAGCAGCCAAGACCCGCCGACTAGCGTCCAAGAGACCCAGTACTTC. Protein sequence: CASSQDPPTSVQETQYF.

This chain connects TRBV19 to TRBJ1-5; D is unresolved. In germline, CDR1 is LNHDA, CDR2 SQIVND (reference sequence). V was cut by 4 bases and J by 0 bases, with 25 bases left in between. CDR3 length: 20 amino acids. The CDR3, as DNA: TGTGCCAGTAGTAACCCCCCCGCCTTACGGTCAGGTTATAGCAATCAGCCCCAGCATTTT. Its translation: CASSNPPALRSGYSNQPQHF.

The CDR3 DNA reads as TGTGCCAGCAGCCGGCACCGGGGACGCACTGAAGCTTTCTTT. It yields the protein CASSRHRGRTEAFF. The chain joins TRBV4-2 to TRBJ1-1; possible D gene TRBD1, 5 bases. Trimming took 4 bases from V and 4 from J, leaving 13 bases between them. CDR1 and CDR2 from the germline V gene are LGHNA and YNFKEQ. The CDR3 totals 14 residues.

The CDR3 DNA reads as TGTGCCAGCAGTACGGACTCCTGGGCAGGGAGCCCCTACAATGAGCAGTTCTTC. Protein: CASSTDSWAGSPYNEQFF. The rearrangement links TRBV28 to TRBJ2-1; possibly TRBD1 or TRBD2 for D (5 bases each). Germline values: CDR1 MDHEN, CDR2 SYDVKM. Trimming shortened V by 5 bases and J by 2 bases, and 22 bases separated the two germline ends. The CDR3 is made up of 18 amino acids.

The chain is built from TRBV6-5 and TRBJ2-3; no firm D call. The CDR3 spans 12 residues. The V end was cut by 5 bases, the J end by 4 bases, with 7 bases between. CDR1 is MNHEY, CDR2 SVGAGI, per germline. DNA for the CDR3: TGTGCCAGCAGTCCTACTTCAGATACGCAGTATTTT. This encodes CASSPTSDTQYF.